The clone carrying this T cell receptor beta chain was detected once. The CDR3 totals 16 residues. Trimming took off 6 bases at V and 0 bases at J, with 15 bases between the two ends. Germline-derived CDR1 and CDR2 are MNHEY and SMNVEV (reference sequence). The data originate from a study of blood T cell repertoires in COVID-19. On the study more broadly: There were acute and convalescent COVID-19 samples, and they came from the United States, Italy and Spain. The analysed material was cDNA or gDNA that came from T cells, B-cell-depleted T cells, or PBMCs.

Original analysis: Estimation of nucleated cell counts relied on the amplification of reference gene primers. Profiled with immunoSEQ multiplex PCR; TCRdb holds only in-frame clones, not every one. V and J calls and clone size come straight from that table; D and trimming were deduced from the DNA. The sample consists of under 250,000 clones, 80% to 85% of them appearing once. This chain connects TRBV27 to TRBJ1-3; a possible D gene is TRBD1 (5 bases). This receptor was obtained from an older woman who had recovered from COVID-19. The sequenced sample was peripheral blood. Here the CDR3 reads CASRQDGLFSGNTIYF. CDR3 DNA sequence: TGTGCCAGCAGACAGGACGGTCTCTTCTCTGGAAACACCATATATTTT.